Listed here is a single T cell receptor (beta chain). The Seattle patients joined while their infection was active and were tracked longitudinally afterward. This entry is derived from a study of blood T cell repertoires in COVID-19. Study processing details: Reference gene primer amplification in the assay estimated nucleated cell counts. Only in-frame clones appear in the TCRdb table, and some are missing; sequencing was by immunoSEQ multiplex PCR. That table supplies the V and J calls and clone size; D and trimming were determined from the DNA. The sample contains about 500,000 clones, less than 90% of which appear only once. Per germline, CDR1 MNHEY and CDR2 SMNVEV (reference sequence). This CDR3 contains 18 residues. V was cut by 1 base and J by 0 bases, with 13 bases left in between.

Sequencing used peripheral blood. The source is a woman aged 45-60 years with COVID-19, enrolled during active disease. The rearrangement joins TRBV27 to TRBJ2-6, with TRBD2 as a possible D gene (6 bases). This chain's CDR3 is CASSLLAAAPSGANVLTF. The CDR3 nucleotides are TGTGCCAGCAGTTTATTAGCGGCGGCGCCCTCTGGGGCCAACGTCCTGACTTTC.